Each of the 27 T cell receptor beta chains below was sequenced from the same sample in a study of cytomegalovirus exposure and HLA in healthy donors. Profiling relied on immunoSEQ multiplex PCR, and the TCRdb table lists in-frame clones only, not all of them. The sample lists about 250,000 clones; approximately 87% were seen once. The sample taken for sequencing was PBMCs. Receptors originate from a man between 18 and 35 years old in good health and CMV-seronegative.

This clone was recorded a few times. The chain has TRBV6-5 and TRBJ1-6; TRBD1 is a possible D gene (5 bases). This CDR3 region has 15 residues. Trimming took off 5 bases at V and 3 bases at J, with 11 bases between the two ends. Germline CDR1 is MNHEY and CDR2 is SVGAGI. CDR3 coding DNA: TGTGCCAGCAGTCAAGGGGTCGGCTATAATTCACCCCTCCACTTT. Its translation: CASSQGVGYNSPLHF.

V usage is TRBV11-3 and J usage is TRBJ2-3; D may be TRBD2 (5 bases). Germline V gene data show CDR1 as SGHNT and CDR2 as YENEEA. The CDR3 is 14 residues long. V shed 5 bases and J shed 3 bases, with 12 bases lying between them. CDR3 amino acids: CASSQYGVTDTQYF. CDR3 nucleotide sequence: TGTGCCAGCAGCCAGTACGGGGTGACAGATACGCAGTATTTT.

This clone appeared a few times. The chain has TRBV7-6 and TRBJ2-1; 9 bases are shared with TRBD1. Trimming took 4 bases from V and 5 from J; bases not matched to a gene: 0. The CDR3 loop spans 13 amino acids. Germline lookup yields CDR1 SGHVS and CDR2 FNYEAQ. CDR3 region: CASSWDRDNEQFF. In DNA, the CDR3 is TGTGCCAGCAGCTGGGACAGGGACAATGAGCAGTTCTTC.

V is TRBV6-5 and J is TRBJ1-1, with 12 bases that match TRBD1. This CDR3 comprises 16 residues. Trimming cost V 4 bases and J 1 base; bases outside gene matches: 4. Germline CDR1 MNHEY, CDR2 SVGAGI. The CDR3 loop is CASSSPGQGANTEAFF. CDR3 bases: TGTGCCAGCAGTTCGCCGGGACAGGGGGCGAACACTGAAGCTTTCTTT.

This clone was counted between two and nine times. The chain combines TRBV28 with TRBJ1-5; tentatively, D is TRBD1 (6 bases). The CDR3 is made up of 12 amino acids. Germline V CDR1 and CDR2: MDHEN, SYDVKM. Trimming stripped 8 bases from V and 5 bases from J, with 10 bases between. As DNA, the CDR3 is TGTGCCAGCGGTTCAGGGGATCAGCCCCAGCATTTT. It specifies CASGSGDQPQHF.

J is TRBJ2-2 and V is TRBV5-4; D may be TRBD2 (5 bases). This CDR3 has 14 residues. Between the trimmed V and J ends, which lost 2 bases and 0 bases, there was a span of 5 bases. CDR1 is SGHNT, CDR2 YYREEE, per germline (reference sequence). CDR3 residues: CASSFGANTGELFF. For the CDR3, the DNA is TGTGCCAGCAGCTTCGGGGCGAACACCGGGGAGCTGTTTTTT.

The chain has TRBV9 and TRBJ2-4; TRBD2 agrees at 11 bases. Germline assignment: CDR1 SGDLS and CDR2 YYNGEE. CDR3 length equals 15 residues. V dropped 4 bases and J dropped 12; count of bases not matched to a gene: 12. The CDR3 coding sequence is TGTGCCAGCAGCAAAGAGACTAGCGGGATCAGCCCTCAGTACTTC. It codes for CASSKETSGISPQYF.

V and J are TRBV6-5 and TRBJ1-1, with a weak D call TRBD1 (6 bases). Deletions cut 6 bases from V and 8 bases from J, with 10 bases between. Germline V CDR1 and CDR2: MNHEY, SVGAGI. The CDR3 spans 11 residues. CDR3 DNA sequence: TGTGCCAGCAGCTTCGACAGGGAAGCTTTCTTT. Amino acid sequence: CASSFDREAFF.

This clone was seen more than once but under ten times. The V gene is TRBV6-5, the J gene TRBJ2-3; TRBD2 matches at 7 bases. The CDR3 spans 16 residues. From germline, CDR1 is MNHEY and CDR2 SVGAGI. V shed 0 bases, J shed 4 bases, and the junction held 7 bases outside the gene matches. CDR3 in amino acids: CASSYSRTRGPDTQYF. Written as DNA, the CDR3 is TGTGCCAGCAGTTACTCGAGGACTAGGGGACCAGATACGCAGTATTTT.

The rearrangement uses TRBV10-2 and TRBJ1-3; no firm D call. Trimming took off 7 bases at V and 4 bases at J, with 8 bases between the two ends. CDR3 length: 12 residues. Germline CDR1 WSHSY, CDR2 SAAADI. The CDR3 coding sequence is TGCGCCAGCATAGCGGGCGGAAACACCATATATTTT. It yields the protein CASIAGGNTIYF.

This clone was counted once. The V call is TRBV15, the J call TRBJ1-1, with D perhaps matching TRBD1 (6 bases). In germline, CDR1 is LNHNV, CDR2 YYDKDF (reference sequence). Trimming removed 0 bases at V and 1 base at J, with 9 bases between. This CDR3 has 15 residues. CDR3 nucleotide sequence: TGTGCCACCAGCAGAGATCGGACAGAGAACACTGAAGCTTTCTTT. Its translation: CATSRDRTENTEAFF.

This clone was seen a handful of times. V gene TRBV11-3 combines with J gene TRBJ2-7, with no clear D. CDR3 length equals 13 residues. V was clipped by 1 base and J by 6 bases, with 10 bases between them. The germline gives CDR1 SGHNT, CDR2 YENEEA. The CDR3 here is CASSLGSVSEQYF. CDR3 in DNA: TGTGCCAGCAGCTTAGGGAGCGTGAGCGAGCAGTACTTC.

The V call is TRBV7-8, the J call TRBJ1-5; no definite D call. The CDR3 totals 16 residues. V lost 5 bases and J 2 bases, leaving 16 bases between the germline ends. The germline V gene has CDR1 SGHVS and CDR2 FQNEAQ. The DNA for the CDR3 is TGTGCCAGCAGCCAGTCCCGGGATTTGGGCAATCAGCCCCAGCATTTT. This encodes CASSQSRDLGNQPQHF.

The chain recombines TRBV28 with TRBJ1-5; TRBD1 aligns across 7 bases. This CDR3 is built from 15 residues. From germline, CDR1 is MDHEN and CDR2 SYDVKM. V lost 7 bases to trimming and J lost 6 bases; unmatched junction nucleotides: 12. DNA for the CDR3: TGTGCCAGCACATCAGGCTACAGGGGTACTCAGCCCCAGCATTTT. As protein: CASTSGYRGTQPQHF.

This chain links TRBV27 with TRBJ2-1, with D perhaps matching TRBD2 (5 bases). The CDR3 runs 14 residues. The germline V gene encodes CDR1 MNHEY and CDR2 SMNVEV (reference sequence). V gave up 2 bases and J gave up 5 bases, with 10 bases separating them. DNA of the CDR3: TGTGCCAGCAGTTTAAAGTACGGGAACAATGAGCAGTTCTTC. It translates to CASSLKYGNNEQFF.

The rearrangement links TRBV9 to TRBJ1-1; TRBD1 matches 9 bases. Germline loops: CDR1 SGDLS, CDR2 YYNGEE. CDR3 length: 19 amino acids. V gave up 0 bases and J gave up 2 bases; unmatched junction bases: 14. The CDR3 DNA follows: TGTGCCAGCAGCGTAGCCCCAATCTCCGGGACAGGGCCTAACACTGAAGCTTTCTTT. It encodes CASSVAPISGTGPNTEAFF.

V usage is TRBV2 and J usage is TRBJ2-3; 7 positions agree with TRBD2. The CDR3 loop spans 16 amino acids. Germline trimming cut 7 bases from V and 0 bases from J; bases unmatched to any gene: 10. Germline CDR1 reads SNHLY; CDR2 reads FYNNEI. CDR3 in DNA: TGTGCCAGCAAATCTCCCCTGCGGGAGAGCACAGATACGCAGTATTTT. Its translation: CASKSPLRESTDTQYF.

The rearrangement links TRBV6-1 to TRBJ2-4; the D gene is possibly TRBD2 (5 bases). CDR3 length equals 14 residues. The germline gives CDR1 MNHNS, CDR2 SASEGT. Trimming pared 4 bases from V and 0 bases from J, leaving 7 bases between. CDR3: CASSVSGAKNIQYF. The CDR3 DNA reads TGTGCCAGCAGTGTCAGCGGAGCCAAAAACATTCAGTACTTC.

As for this clone: The junction departs from the called germline gene at one end, perhaps through a read error. The chain has TRBV7-7 and TRBJ2-5; tentative D call: TRBD2 (6 bases). Germline-derived CDR1 and CDR2 are SSHAT and FNYEAQ (reference sequence). The CDR3 consists of 15 residues. CDR3 protein: CASSPGGSFGETQYF. CDR3 in DNA: TGTGCTAGCAGCCCCGGAGGGTCCTTCGGAGAGACCCAGTACTTC.

This chain connects TRBV30 to TRBJ1-3; TRBD1 is a possible D gene (5 bases). V gave up 2 bases and J gave up 0 bases, with 8 bases separating them. CDR1 is GTSNPN, CDR2 SVGIG, per germline (reference sequence). The CDR3 sequence is 14 residues long. The CDR3 sequence is CAWSPDNSGNTIYF. CDR3 nucleotide sequence: TGTGCCTGGAGTCCGGACAACTCTGGAAACACCATATATTTT.

This clone was observed a single time. The gene calls are TRBV19 and TRBJ1-6; D gene unclear. The CDR3 runs 13 residues. V lost 6 bases, J lost 0 bases, and 3 bases lay in between. The germline CDR1 and CDR2 sequences are LNHDA and SQIVND (reference sequence). CDR3 in amino acids: CASRSSYNSPLHF. The DNA of the CDR3 is TGTGCCAGTAGGAGCTCCTATAATTCACCCCTCCACTTT.

In this sample, this clone turned up a few times. The chain joins TRBV7-2 to TRBJ2-1; D call uncertain. CDR1 is SGHTA and CDR2 is FQGNSA in the germline V gene. The V and J ends lost 5 bases and 6 bases respectively, with 5 bases between them. The CDR3 consists of 11 residues. The CDR3 DNA follows: TGTGCCAGCAGCGAGATCAATGAGCAGTTCTTC. It yields the protein CASSEINEQFF.

The chain recombines TRBV4-3 with TRBJ1-6; D call uncertain. CDR3 length equals 15 residues. The ends were cut back, 3 bases at V and 10 bases at J, with 16 bases in the middle. The germline V gene encodes CDR1 LGHNA and CDR2 YSLEER. The CDR3 sequence: CASSQERRSGSPLHF. The CDR3 DNA follows: TGCGCCAGCAGCCAGGAGAGGAGGTCAGGCTCACCCCTCCACTTT.

This chain joins TRBV6-1 and TRBJ1-5, with D perhaps matching TRBD1 (6 bases). The CDR3 spans 15 residues. Trimming cost V 4 bases and J 4 bases, with 14 bases left between them. Germline CDR1 is MNHNS and CDR2 is SASEGT. For the CDR3, the DNA is TGTGCCAGCAGTGGAGGGGGGGGACTTAATCAGCCCCAGCATTTT. Amino acid sequence: CASSGGGGLNQPQHF.

The rearrangement links TRBV4-3 to TRBJ2-5; possibly TRBD1 for D (6 bases). This CDR3 contains 16 residues. Germline V gene sequence: CDR1 LGHNA, CDR2 YSLEER. With 0 bases removed from V and 1 base from J, the gap between germline ends came to 12 bases. CDR3 in amino acids: CASSQDLGAVQETQYF. In DNA, the CDR3 is TGCGCCAGCAGCCAAGATCTGGGGGCTGTCCAAGAGACCCAGTACTTC.

This clone occurred once. The gene calls are TRBV6-1 and TRBJ2-1; no definite D call. Deletions cut 3 bases from V and 1 base from J, with 7 bases between. This CDR3 contains 14 residues. From germline, CDR1 is MNHNS and CDR2 SASEGT. Here the CDR3 reads CASSDMESYNEQFF. The CDR3 coding sequence is TGTGCCAGCAGTGATATGGAGTCCTACAATGAGCAGTTCTTC.

The V gene is TRBV30, the J gene TRBJ1-5, with TRBD1 identical over 9 bases. V shed 0 bases, J shed 5 bases, and the junction held 2 bases outside the gene matches. CDR3 length: 14 amino acids. CDR1 is GTSNPN, CDR2 SVGIG, per germline (reference sequence). CDR3 DNA sequence: TGTGCCTGGAGTGTTGGGACAGGGTATCAGCCCCAGCATTTT. It codes for CAWSVGTGYQPQHF. The entire variable domain, with the rest obtained from reference TRBV30 and TRBJ1-5, is as follows: SQTIHQWPATLVQPVGSPLSLECTVEGTSNPNLYWYRQAAGRGLQLLFYSVGIGQISSEVPQNLSASRPQDRQFILSSKKLLLSDSGFYLCAWSVGTGYQPQHFGDGTRLSIL.